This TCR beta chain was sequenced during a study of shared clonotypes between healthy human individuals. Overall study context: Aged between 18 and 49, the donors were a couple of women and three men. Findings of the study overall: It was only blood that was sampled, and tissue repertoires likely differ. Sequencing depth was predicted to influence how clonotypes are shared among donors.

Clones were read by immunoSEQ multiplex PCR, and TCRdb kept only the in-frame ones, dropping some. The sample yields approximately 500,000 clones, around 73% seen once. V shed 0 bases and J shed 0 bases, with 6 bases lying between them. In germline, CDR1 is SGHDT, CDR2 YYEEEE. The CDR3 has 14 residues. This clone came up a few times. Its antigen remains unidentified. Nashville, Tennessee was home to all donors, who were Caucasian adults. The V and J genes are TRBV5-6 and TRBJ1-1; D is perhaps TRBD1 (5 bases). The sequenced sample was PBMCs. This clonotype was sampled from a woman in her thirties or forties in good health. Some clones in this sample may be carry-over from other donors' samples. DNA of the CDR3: TGTGCCAGCAGCTTGGGGGGCATGAACACTGAAGCTTTCTTT. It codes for CASSLGGMNTEAFF.